These T cell receptor beta chains were read from a single sample in a study of beta chain features in type 1 diabetes. Repertoires were generated with immunoSEQ multiplex PCR, while TCRdb's copy carries only in-frame clones and drops some. This table has roughly 700,000 clones, around 15% appearing once. Sequencing was performed on naive CD4+ T cells from blood. The receptor set was obtained from a man aged 18 to 30 with type 1 diabetes. CDR3s include the opening cysteine and the closing phenylalanine or tryptophan. D genes are given only for firm matches. Expanded clones are given a class, and other clones once, few, many or no size at all.

CDR3aa	CDR3nt	j_gene	d_gene	abundance	len	v_gene
CASSPGGGATNEKLFF	TGTGCCAGCAGCCCCGGAGGGGGAGCAACTAATGAAAAACTGTTTTTT	TRBJ1-4	NA	NA	16	TRBV4-2
CASSSGQGFDEQFF	TGTGCCAGCAGTTCCGGACAGGGTTTCGATGAGCAGTTCTTC	TRBJ2-1	TRBD1	NA	14	TRBV28
CASSQDRPVIANYGYTF	TGCGCCAGCAGCCAAGACCGCCCCGTCATAGCTAACTATGGCTACACCTTC	TRBJ1-2	NA	few	17	TRBV4-1
CASSSWGTGPDTQYF	TGTGCCAGTAGCTCGTGGGGAACCGGTCCAGATACGCAGTATTTT	TRBJ2-3	NA	few	15	TRBV19
CASSVGLRGTSGGPDTQYF	TGTGCCAGCAGCGTAGGATTAAGGGGGACTAGCGGGGGCCCGGATACGCAGTATTTT	TRBJ2-3	TRBD2	few	19	TRBV9
CASTQSGGWNEQYF	TGTGCCAGCACCCAGTCGGGGGGATGGAACGAGCAGTACTTC	TRBJ2-7	TRBD2	NA	14	TRBV6-6
CASSQIREGSTGSGNTIYF	TGTGCCAGCAGCCAAATTCGGGAAGGCAGCACCGGCTCTGGAAACACCATATATTTT	TRBJ1-3	NA	NA	19	TRBV11-2
CASSSRTSGGEETQYF	TGCGCCAGCAGCTCGAGGACTAGCGGGGGAGAAGAGACCCAGTACTTC	TRBJ2-5	TRBD2	few	16	TRBV5-1
CASSSLANTEAFF	TGTGCCAGCAGTTCTTTGGCAAACACTGAAGCTTTCTTT	TRBJ1-1	NA	few	13	TRBV6-5
CASSSGDWHGYTF	TGTGCCAGCTCTTCAGGGGATTGGCATGGCTACACCTTC	TRBJ1-2	NA	NA	13	TRBV6-4
CASSEAAGSYNEQFF	TGTGCCAGCAGTGAAGCAGCCGGCTCCTACAATGAGCAGTTCTTC	TRBJ2-1	NA	NA	15	TRBV6-1
CASSPGTGTFYGYTF	TGTGCCAGCAGCCCGGGGACAGGGACCTTCTATGGCTACACCTTC	TRBJ1-2	TRBD1	NA	15	TRBV6-6
CASSLGYALDYGYTF	TGCGCCAGCAGCTTGGGGTACGCCCTTGACTATGGCTACACCTTC	TRBJ1-2	NA	NA	15	TRBV5-1
CASILGADQETQYF	TGTGCCAGCATCCTGGGTGCGGATCAAGAGACCCAGTACTTC	TRBJ2-5	NA	NA	14	TRBV7-9
CASSLRPDGTEAFF	TGTGCCAGCAGCCTACGTCCTGACGGGACTGAAGCTTTCTTT	TRBJ1-1	NA	NA	14	TRBV7-9
CASSLRVSYEQYF	TGTGCCAGCAGTTTAAGGGTCTCCTACGAGCAGTACTTC	TRBJ2-7	NA	NA	13	TRBV27
CASRQSGGTEAFF	TGTGCCAGCAGACAAAGTGGGGGAACTGAAGCTTTCTTT	TRBJ1-1	NA	few	13	TRBV28
CASSQPLGQFSGANVLTF	TGCGCCAGCAGCCAACCCCTCGGACAGTTCTCTGGGGCCAACGTCCTGACTTTC	TRBJ2-6	NA	NA	18	TRBV4-1
CSVVNRGDSTIHF	TGCAGCGTTGTAAATCGGGGGGACAGCACGATCCACTTT	TRBJ1-6	TRBD1	NA	13	TRBV29-1
CAWASSTGGWWGYTF	TGTGCCTGGGCCAGCTCGACAGGGGGCTGGTGGGGCTACACCTTC	TRBJ1-2	TRBD1	NA	15	TRBV30